Reported below is one T cell receptor (beta chain). Its antigen is as yet unknown. This specimen belongs to a study of radiation and T cells in renal cell carcinoma. After removal of 4 bases from V and 8 bases from J, the junction contained 7 bases not matched to a gene. This CDR3 has 13 amino acids. CDR1 and CDR2 from the germline V gene are SGHDN and FVKESK. Method: immunoSEQ multiplex PCR; TCRdb's copy keeps in-frame clones and lacks some. The sample includes roughly 130,000 clones, 88% of them seen just once. Stated time point: blood 2 weeks post-SBRT. Treatment here: 15 Gy SBRT to primary tumor, nephrectomy 4 weeks later. General study points: Without pretreatment biopsies, baseline tumor clonotype presence was undetermined.

The sample here was blood, taken from a patient whose treatment included radiotherapy and nephrectomy. This chain uses TRBV14 with TRBJ1-1; the match to TRBD1 covers 7 bases. This TCR was recovered from a woman in her 70s with renal cell carcinoma. The CDR3 DNA follows: TGTGCCAGCAGCCTAAGACAGGGAGGAGAAGCTTTCTTT. This sequence encodes CASSLRQGGEAFF.